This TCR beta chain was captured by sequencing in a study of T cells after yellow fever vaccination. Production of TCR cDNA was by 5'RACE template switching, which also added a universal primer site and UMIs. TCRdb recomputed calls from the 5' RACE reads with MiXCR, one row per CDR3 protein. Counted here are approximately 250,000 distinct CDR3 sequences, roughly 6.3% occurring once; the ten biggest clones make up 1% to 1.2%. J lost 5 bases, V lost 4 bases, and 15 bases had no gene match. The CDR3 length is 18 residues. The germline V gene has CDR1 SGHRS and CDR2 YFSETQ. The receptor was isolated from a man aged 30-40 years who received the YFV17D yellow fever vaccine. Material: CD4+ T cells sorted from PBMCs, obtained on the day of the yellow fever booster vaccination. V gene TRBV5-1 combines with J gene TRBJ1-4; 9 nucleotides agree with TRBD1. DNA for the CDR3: TGCGCCAGCAGCCGGGACAGGGTCGGGAGGAGCCCGAATGAAAAACTGTTTTTT. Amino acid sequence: CASSRDRVGRSPNEKLFF.